Below, 30 T cell receptor beta chains from the same sample are listed, as sequenced in a study of STAT5B mutations in CD4+ large granular lymphocyte leukemia. TCRdb keeps only in-frame clones here, not all; method: immunoSEQ multiplex PCR. The sample has roughly 30,000 clones, around 90% seen once. Sequencing was performed on CD4+ T cells from blood buffy coats. The origin of the receptors is a human donor in good health.

V is TRBV6-5 and J is TRBJ2-1; 8 nucleotides match TRBD2. The CDR3 spans 15 residues. Trimming cost V 6 bases and J 2 bases; bases outside gene matches: 6. CDR1 and CDR2 (germline): MNHEY, SVGAGI. This CDR3 reads CASSPSGRTYNEQFF. DNA for the CDR3: TGTGCCAGCAGCCCAAGCGGGAGAACCTACAATGAGCAGTTCTTC.

This chain uses TRBV29-1 with TRBJ2-5, with TRBD2 matching over 12 bases. Germline CDR1 reads SQVTM; CDR2 reads ANQGSEA. CDR3 length: 13 residues. J was trimmed by 4 bases and V by 7 bases; bases with no gene match: 4. This chain's CDR3 is CSAVGLAGETQYF. CDR3 sequence (DNA): TGCAGCGCCGTGGGACTAGCGGGAGAGACCCAGTACTTC.

The V call is TRBV4-1, the J call TRBJ1-2; the match to TRBD1 covers 8 bases. Germline-derived CDR1 and CDR2 are MGHRA and YSYEKL. CDR3 length equals 15 residues. J gave up 2 bases and V 1 base, and 3 bases lay outside the gene matches. Here the CDR3 reads CASSQGRQGNYGYTF. The CDR3 nucleotides read TGCGCCAGCAGCCAAGGTCGACAGGGGAACTATGGCTACACCTTC.

The chain combines TRBV7-2 with TRBJ2-1, with D possibly being TRBD2 (6 bases). From germline, CDR1 is SGHTA and CDR2 FQGNSA. The germline V and J ends were trimmed by 5 bases and 2 bases, with 13 bases remaining between them. The CDR3 has 15 residues. Here the CDR3 DNA reads TGTGCCAGCAGCCCCCGACTAGGCCCCTACAATGAGCAGTTCTTC. Its protein is CASSPRLGPYNEQFF.

The gene calls are TRBV6-5 and TRBJ1-2; 11 bases agree with TRBD1. The CDR3 extends over 15 amino acids. Losses at the gene ends were 5 bases for V and 8 bases for J; bases not matched to a gene: 10. CDR1 MNHEY and CDR2 SVGAGI come from the germline V gene. DNA of the CDR3: TGTGCCAGCAGTGCCTGGACAGGGGGCCGTCGCGGCTACACCTTC. Its translation is CASSAWTGGRRGYTF.

Only one count was recorded for this clone. The chain is built from TRBV2 and TRBJ2-1; 7 bases are shared with TRBD2. CDR3 length: 12 amino acids. CDR1 is SNHLY, CDR2 FYNNEI, per germline. V shed 4 bases, J shed 7 bases, and the junction held 1 base outside the gene matches. The chain's CDR3 is CASSGGGNEQFF. CDR3 bases: TGTGCCAGCAGTGGGGGGGGAAATGAGCAGTTCTTC.

The V and J genes are TRBV6-1 and TRBJ2-5; the D is unclear. Trimming took off 5 bases at V and 2 bases at J, with 9 bases between the two ends. This CDR3 comprises 13 residues. Germline CDR1 is MNHNS and CDR2 is SASEGT. The DNA of the CDR3 is TGTGCCAGCAGTTGGCTTAGGCAAGAGACCCAGTACTTC. It translates to CASSWLRQETQYF.

For this clone: The same CDR3 is also encoded by other DNA sequences in this sample. J is TRBJ2-5 and V is TRBV18; D gene unclear. Germline CDR1 KGHSH, CDR2 LQKENI. This CDR3 has 11 residues. The germline V and J ends were trimmed by 3 bases and 2 bases, with 1 base remaining between them. As DNA, the CDR3 is TGTGCCAGCTCACCTCAAGAGACCCAGTACTTC. Translation: CASSPQETQYF.

The chain employs TRBV29-1 and TRBJ1-2; a weak D match, TRBD1 (6 bases). The germline CDR1 and CDR2 sequences are SQVTM and ANQGSEA. V lost 5 bases to trimming and J lost 8 bases, with 15 bases between them. This CDR3 is 12 amino acids long. DNA for the CDR3: TGCAGCGTTTCCGGGCAGGGGATGGGCTACACCTTC. It yields the protein CSVSGQGMGYTF.

CDR3 sequence: CASSLRNRDEQFF. The DNA of the CDR3 is TGTGCCAGCTCACTGCGGAATAGGGATGAGCAGTTCTTC. This chain uses TRBV18 with TRBJ2-1; D not resolved. The CDR3 consists of 13 residues. V was pared by 4 bases and J by 8 bases, with 12 bases between. Germline V CDR1 and CDR2: KGHSH, LQKENI.

The rearrangement links TRBV27 to TRBJ2-1; either TRBD1 or TRBD2 may fit D (5 bases each). The V end was cut by 1 base, the J end by 1 base, with 11 bases between. This CDR3 comprises 16 residues. Germline CDR1 is MNHEY and CDR2 is SMNVEV (reference sequence). CDR3 amino acids: CASSLLTGTSYNEQFF. Written as DNA, the CDR3 is TGTGCCAGCAGTTTATTAACGGGGACGTCCTACAATGAGCAGTTCTTC.

The chain combines TRBV7-2 with TRBJ2-3; no clear D. V was pared by 2 bases and J by 0 bases, with 9 bases between. CDR1 and CDR2 from the germline V gene are SGHTA and FQGNSA. The CDR3 is made up of 15 amino acids. The CDR3 nucleotides read TGTGCCAGCAGCTTATTCACGGGTAGCACAGATACGCAGTATTTT. Translated: CASSLFTGSTDTQYF. The full variable domain, with the rest looked up from reference TRBV7-2 and TRBJ2-3, is GAGVSQSPSNKVTEKGKDVELRCDPISGHTALYWYRQSLGQGLEFLIYFQGNSAPDKSGLPSDRFSAERTGGSVSTLTIQRTQQEDSAVYLCASSLFTGSTDTQYFGPGTRLTVL.

The chain recombines TRBV11-1 with TRBJ1-4; no firm D call. V lost 9 bases, J lost 3 bases, and 17 bases lay in between. Germline CDR1 is SGHAT and CDR2 is FQDESV (reference sequence). This CDR3 spans 15 amino acids. CDR3 residues: CARESPLGANEKLFF. Here the CDR3 DNA reads TGTGCCAGAGAGTCCCCGTTAGGTGCTAATGAAAAACTGTTTTTT.

The chain is built from TRBV7-2 and TRBJ2-5; TRBD2 agrees at 7 bases. CDR3 length: 15 amino acids. Germline V gene data show CDR1 as SGHTA and CDR2 as FQGNSA. Germline trimming cut 1 base from V and 7 bases from J; bases unmatched to any gene: 9. The CDR3: CASSLGYLGGVTQYF. CDR3 DNA: TGTGCCAGCAGCTTAGGCTATCTTGGGGGGGTGACCCAGTACTTC.

J is TRBJ2-1 and V is TRBV7-2; the D is unclear. Trimming pared 1 base from V and 0 bases from J, leaving 7 bases between. CDR1 and CDR2 (germline): SGHTA, FQGNSA. The CDR3 runs 15 residues. CDR3 protein: CASSLDASSYNEQFF. As DNA, the CDR3 is TGTGCCAGCAGCTTAGATGCTAGCTCCTACAATGAGCAGTTCTTC.

V gene TRBV19 combines with J gene TRBJ2-1, with 10 bases matching TRBD2. CDR1 LNHDA and CDR2 SQIVND come from the germline V gene (reference sequence). This CDR3 contains 14 residues. V was clipped by 5 bases and J by 4 bases; unmatched bases: 2. The CDR3 here is CASSGLAAYNEQFF. The DNA of the CDR3 is TGTGCCAGTAGTGGACTAGCGGCTTACAATGAGCAGTTCTTC.

The CDR3 DNA sequence: TGTGCCAGCAGCGTCGGTTTAGGGGCAGGAGACGGAGCATGGGGGGAGCAGTTCTTC. Protein sequence: CASSVGLGAGDGAWGEQFF. The gene calls are TRBV9 and TRBJ2-1, with D perhaps assigned TRBD1 or TRBD2 (5 bases each). V was shortened by 2 bases and J by 10 bases, with 31 bases between the two germline ends. CDR1 and CDR2 from the germline V gene are SGDLS and YYNGEE. The CDR3 has 19 amino acids.

This clone was counted a single time. This sequence joins TRBV28 and TRBJ2-5; TRBD2 might be the D (5 bases). CDR1 and CDR2 from the germline V gene are MDHEN and SYDVKM. The CDR3 totals 12 residues. Trimming stripped 4 bases from V and 5 bases from J, with 8 bases between. The CDR3 sequence: CASSWLAETQYF. For the CDR3, the DNA is TGTGCCAGCAGTTGGTTAGCGGAGACCCAGTACTTC.

The rearrangement links TRBV28 to TRBJ2-5; 12 bases align to TRBD2. The J segment lost 5 bases and the V segment lost 2 bases, leaving 6 bases of the junction unmatched. The CDR3 length is 16 residues. Germline CDR1 is MDHEN and CDR2 is SYDVKM. This CDR3 reads CASSLGLAGQWETQYF. CDR3 DNA: TGTGCCAGCAGTTTAGGACTAGCGGGGCAGTGGGAGACCCAGTACTTC.

The rearrangement links TRBV7-9 to TRBJ2-5; 8 nucleotides match TRBD1. The CDR3 length is 15 residues. Germline trimming cut 5 bases from V and 5 bases from J; bases unmatched to any gene: 10. CDR1 and CDR2 from the germline V gene are SEHNR and FQNEAQ (reference sequence). The CDR3 reads CASSPRQGAVETQYF. The CDR3 DNA reads TGTGCCAGCAGCCCGCGGCAGGGGGCCGTGGAGACCCAGTACTTC.

The chain carries TRBV7-3 and TRBJ2-5; 7 bases align to TRBD2. J lost 5 bases, V lost 2 bases, and 14 bases had no gene match. This CDR3 spans 17 amino acids. In germline, CDR1 is SGHTA, CDR2 FQGTGA. In nucleotides, the CDR3 is TGTGCCAGCAGCTTACATCGAGATCTAGCGGACATTGAGACCCAGTACTTC. Translated, it gives CASSLHRDLADIETQYF.

This clone appeared once. The chain joins TRBV29-1 to TRBJ2-7; 9 bases line up with TRBD2. CDR1 SQVTM and CDR2 ANQGSEA come from the germline V gene. This CDR3 is 15 amino acids long. V trimming: 2 bases; J trimming: 6 bases; junction bases outside the gene matches: 11. In DNA, the CDR3 is TGCAGCGTTGAAAAGGCGCTAGCGGGACCCTCCGAGCAGTACTTC. The encoded protein is CSVEKALAGPSEQYF.

This rearrangement joins TRBV11-3 to TRBJ2-3; TRBD2 agrees at 13 bases. V gave up 3 bases and J gave up 3 bases; unmatched junction bases: 3. CDR3 length: 16 amino acids. The germline CDR1 and CDR2 sequences are SGHNT and YENEEA. CDR3 DNA: TGTGCCAGCAGCTTCGGACTAGCGGGAGTGACAGATACGCAGTATTTT. Translated, it gives CASSFGLAGVTDTQYF. The entire variable domain, with the rest obtained from reference TRBV11-3 and TRBJ2-3, is as follows: EAGVVQSPRYKIIEKKQPVAFWCNPISGHNTLYWYLQNLGQGPELLIRYENEEAVDDSQLPKDRFSAERLKGVDSTLKIQPAELGDSAVYLCASSFGLAGVTDTQYFGPGTRLTVL.

The chain links TRBV11-3 to TRBJ1-1; perhaps TRBD1 as D (6 bases). Germline loops: CDR1 SGHNT, CDR2 YENEEA. The CDR3 spans 14 residues. V was shortened by 0 bases and J by 3 bases, with 8 bases between the two germline ends. Here the CDR3 DNA reads TGTGCCAGCAGCTTAGAAGGGGGGGACACTGAAGCTTTCTTT. This codes for CASSLEGGDTEAFF.

Concerning this clone itself: This specimen includes other DNA sequences encoding the same CDR3. The rearrangement links TRBV10-1 to TRBJ2-5, with D hard to call. The CDR3 spans 13 residues. Trimming took 2 bases from V and 7 from J, leaving 11 bases between them. Germline CDR1 is WNHNN and CDR2 is SYGVQD (reference sequence). CDR3 loop: CASSESILGTQYF. CDR3 bases: TGCGCCAGCAGTGAGAGCATCCTAGGGACCCAGTACTTC.

The chain combines TRBV28 with TRBJ2-6; D is undetermined. The V end was cut by 6 bases, the J end by 0 bases, with 12 bases between. This CDR3 is 16 amino acids long. Germline V lookup: CDR1 MDHEN, CDR2 SYDVKM. The CDR3 DNA reads as TGTGCCAGCAGCTCGCTAGGGCCCTCTGGGGCCAACGTCCTGACTTTC. Protein sequence: CASSSLGPSGANVLTF.

This chain connects TRBV20-1 to TRBJ1-4; D unclear. Germline V gene sequence: CDR1 DFQATT, CDR2 SNEGSKA (reference sequence). This CDR3 is 11 amino acids long. As DNA, the CDR3 is TGCAGCCCCTTGATAGGGGAAAAACTGTTTTTT. Amino acid sequence: CSPLIGEKLFF.

The chain couples TRBV10-2 to TRBJ1-4; D possibly corresponds to TRBD1 (5 bases). V was trimmed by 6 bases and J by 7 bases, leaving 12 bases between them. Looked up from germline, CDR1 is WSHSY and CDR2 is SAAADI. The CDR3 spans 13 residues. The CDR3 DNA follows: TGCGCCAGCAGGTGGGGGGTCGGTGAAAAACTGTTTTTT. Residues: CASRWGVGEKLFF.

V gene TRBV7-9 combines with J gene TRBJ1-3; D unresolved. Germline CDR1 and CDR2: SEHNR and FQNEAQ (reference sequence). The CDR3 has 13 residues. V was clipped by 5 bases and J by 9 bases, with 14 bases between them. The CDR3 spells CASSPAQRGTIYF. The CDR3 bases are TGTGCCAGCAGCCCAGCCCAACGGGGCACCATATATTTT.

This clone occurred a few times. This chain connects TRBV4-1 to TRBJ1-4; D might be TRBD1 (6 bases). V was cut by 1 base and J by 3 bases, with 12 bases left in between. The CDR3 loop spans 16 amino acids. The germline V gene has CDR1 MGHRA and CDR2 YSYEKL. CDR3 region: CASSQVRTASNEKLFF. The CDR3 DNA follows: TGCGCCAGCAGCCAAGTGCGGACAGCCTCTAATGAAAAACTGTTTTTT.